This is a list of T cell receptor beta chains from one sample in a study of T cell responses to AZD1222 COVID-19 vaccine. Libraries were prepared by immunoSEQ multiplex PCR; TCRdb keeps only in-frame clonotypes and omits some of them. The sample has 140,000 to 150,000 clones, 93% seen once. The sequences come from peripheral blood, collected on day 0 of AZD1222 vaccination. The receptor set was obtained from an adult in good health. The CDR3 runs from the conserved cysteine through the conserved F or W. D genes are given only for firm matches. Where a row states a size, it is once, few, many or the class of an expanded clone; other rows omit it.

TRBV6-1,-,-,TRBJ2-1,TGTGCCAGCAGTGAAAATGGGGTCTCCGGGGTTAACAATGAGCAGTTCTTC,CASSENGVSGVNNEQFF
TRBV28,TRBD2,-,TRBJ2-7,TGTGCCAGCAGTTTACAGGCGGGAGTTTACGAGCAGTACTTC,CASSLQAGVYEQYF
TRBV5-1,-,-,TRBJ1-5,TGCGCCAGCAGCCGGGACCCTCTGGGGCGCAATCAGCCCCAGCATTTT,CASSRDPLGRNQPQHF
TRBV9,-,-,TRBJ2-1,TGTGCCAGCAGCGCTAGGGGTACTACCACCTCCTACAATGAGCAGTTCTTC,CASSARGTTTSYNEQFF
TRBV5-4,-,-,TRBJ2-7,TGTGCCAGCAGCTTGCGGCAGGGAACCTACGAGCAGTACTTC,CASSLRQGTYEQYF
TRBV6-5,-,-,TRBJ2-1,TGTGCCAGCAGTTACGACCCGACTAGTATCTACAATGAGCAGTTCTTC,CASSYDPTSIYNEQFF
TRBV6-5,-,-,TRBJ2-4,TGTGCCAGCAGTTACACCCCCCGACAGGCCAAAAACATTCAGTACTTC,CASSYTPRQAKNIQYF
TRBV6-2/TRBV6-3,-,-,TRBJ1-2,TGTGCCAGCAGTTACCCGGCCAGAACCTATGGCTACACCTTC,CASSYPARTYGYTF
TRBV5-1,TRBD1,-,TRBJ1-4,TGCGCCAGCAGCTTGGCGACAAGGGGGCGGGAAAAACTGTTTTTT,CASSLATRGREKLFF
TRBV9,TRBD2,once,TRBJ2-3,TGTGCCAGCAGCGCGGGACTAGCGGCTAGCACAGATACGCAGTATTTT,CASSAGLAASTDTQYF
TRBV5-4,-,-,TRBJ1-6,TGTGCCAGCAGCTTGGAAGGGGCCCTTAATAATTCACCCCTCCACTTT,CASSLEGALNNSPLHF
TRBV19,TRBD2,-,TRBJ2-7,TGTGCCAGTAGCCTAGGGCGGGAGGGAACCTACGAGCAGTACTTC,CASSLGREGTYEQYF
TRBV6-5,-,-,TRBJ2-1,TGTGCCAGCAGTTACTCGGGGGGTTATGAGCAGTTCTTC,CASSYSGGYEQFF
TRBV19,TRBD1,-,TRBJ1-3,TGTGCCAGTAGTATTCAGGGGGCGAACACCATATATTTT,CASSIQGANTIYF
TRBV11-2,TRBD2,-,TRBJ2-1,TGTGCCAGCAGCTTTTTTCGCGGGAGCTCCTACAATGAGCAGTTCTTC,CASSFFRGSSYNEQFF
TRBV3-1/TRBV3-2,-,-,TRBJ1-1,TGTGCCAGCACCGCCGGGGGAGTTGGTGAAGCTTTCTTT,CASTAGGVGEAFF
TRBV6-6,-,-,TRBJ2-1,TGTGCCAGCACCATTGACGGTCACAATGAGCAGTTCTTC,CASTIDGHNEQFF
TRBV2,TRBD2,-,TRBJ2-7,TGTGCCAGCAGGCTAGCGGGAAACAGTCCGTACTTC,CASRLAGNSPYF
TRBV7-2,TRBD2,-,TRBJ2-3,TGTGCCAGCAGCAAAGGGACTAGCGGGGGTTATAGCACAGATACGCAGTATTTT,CASSKGTSGGYSTDTQYF
TRBV4-1,-,-,TRBJ1-6,TGCGCCAGCCGGGGCGAACAGGGATATGATAATTCACCCCTCCACTTT,CASRGEQGYDNSPLHF
TRBV7-9,-,once,TRBJ1-1,TGTGCCAGCAAATCGATGGGGGGAGCAAACACTGAAGCTTTCTTT,CASKSMGGANTEAFF
TRBV19,TRBD1,-,TRBJ1-5,TGTGCCAGTAGTATAGATTGGACAGGAAATCAGCCCCAGCATTTT,CASSIDWTGNQPQHF
TRBV19,TRBD2,-,TRBJ2-3,TGTGCCAGCCGGGGACTAGCGGGAGCAGATACGCAGTATTTT,CASRGLAGADTQYF
TRBV5-1,-,-,TRBJ1-6,TGCGCCAGCAGCTTGGAGGAGGGGCGACCCCTCCACTTT,CASSLEEGRPLHF
TRBV6-5,TRBD1,-,TRBJ2-7,TGTGCCAGCAGTCTGGACAGGGGCAACGAGCAGTACTTC,CASSLDRGNEQYF
TRBV5-1,-,-,TRBJ1-1,TGCGCCAGCAGCTTGGCCCTACAGGAGAACACTGAAGCTTTCTTT,CASSLALQENTEAFF
TRBV4-1,-,-,TRBJ1-4,TGCGCCAGCGGGAGGGTAATGGGTGAAAAACTGTTTTTT,CASGRVMGEKLFF
TRBV7-3,-,-,TRBJ1-2,TGTGCCAGCAGCCCGAGCCCGGTAGGCTATGGCTACACCTTC,CASSPSPVGYGYTF
TRBV29-1,-,-,TRBJ1-1,TGCAGCGTTGGGGAGAACACTGAAGCTTTCTTT,CSVGENTEAFF
TRBV9,-,-,TRBJ2-1,TGTGCCAGCAGCGTAGGGAAGGAATACAATGAGCAGTTCTTC,CASSVGKEYNEQFF
TRBV7-9,-,-,TRBJ2-5,TGTGCCAGCAGCATTCACGGGACGCACGTCAACCAAGAGACCCAGTACTTC,CASSIHGTHVNQETQYF
TRBV6-4,TRBD2,-,TRBJ2-1,TGTGCCAGCAGCCGTAGCGGGGGAGAGTTCAGTGAGCAGTTCTTC,CASSRSGGEFSEQFF
TRBV6-5,-,-,TRBJ2-5,TGTGCCAGCAGTACTGGGACATGGGGGACCCAGTACTTC,CASSTGTWGTQYF
TRBV19,-,-,TRBJ1-2,TGTGCCAGTAGTATCAGGGAGGATGGCTACACCTTC,CASSIREDGYTF
TRBV27,-,-,TRBJ2-5,TGTGCCAGCAGTTTATTTGGCTCAGGGGAGCAGGAGACCCAGTACTTC,CASSLFGSGEQETQYF
TRBV7-3,-,-,TRBJ2-3,TGTGCCAGCAGCTCGCCGGGACTCGGGCAGTATTTT,CASSSPGLGQYF
TRBV2,TRBD1,-,TRBJ1-3,TGTGCCAGCAAACAGGGGGCGCCTGGAAACACCATATATTTT,CASKQGAPGNTIYF
TRBV5-5,TRBD1,-,TRBJ1-2,TGTGCCAGCAGCTTGAACCAGGGGGCCTATGGCTACACCTTC,CASSLNQGAYGYTF
TRBV3-1/TRBV3-2,TRBD1,-,TRBJ1-2,TGTGCCAGCAGCCAAGCAGGGGGCTATGGCTACACCTTC,CASSQAGGYGYTF
TRBV6-5,TRBD1,-,TRBJ1-1,TGTGCCAGCAGTAGACCCGGGACAGGGAGGTCTGAAGCTTTCTTT,CASSRPGTGRSEAFF
TRBV27,-,-,TRBJ2-7,TGTGCCAGCAGTCTATATCGACGCGGGACAGCTCTCTACGAGCAGTACTTC,CASSLYRRGTALYEQYF
TRBV29-1,-,once,TRBJ1-3,TGCAGCGTTGAGACCAGCTCTGGAAACACCATATATTTT,CSVETSSGNTIYF
TRBV3-1/TRBV3-2,-,-,TRBJ1-1,TGTGCCAGCAGCCTTAATGGGGAAGCCACTGAAGCTTTCTTT,CASSLNGEATEAFF
TRBV7-9,TRBD1,-,TRBJ2-2,TGTGCCAGCAACGGACAGGGGTGGAACACCGGGGAGCTGTTTTTT,CASNGQGWNTGELFF
TRBV7-7,-,-,TRBJ2-2,TGTGCCAGCAGCTTAAACAGGGAGAATGACGGGGAGCTGTTTTTT,CASSLNRENDGELFF
TRBV5-1,-,-,TRBJ2-2,TGCGCCAGCAGCTTAGCAGGGAGTAGCACCGGGGAGCTGTTTTTT,CASSLAGSSTGELFF
TRBV6-5,-,-,TRBJ2-3,TGTGCCAGCACCGCTGGAACAGGCCGGGCCCATACGCAGTATTTT,CASTAGTGRAHTQYF
TRBV9,TRBD2,-,TRBJ2-1,TGTGCCAGCAGCCCCTCTTCTAGCGGCTCCTACAATGAGCAGTTCTTC,CASSPSSSGSYNEQFF
TRBV30,-,once,TRBJ2-1,TGTGCCTGGAGCGCGGGACCCCCCAATGAGCAGTTCTTC,CAWSAGPPNEQFF
TRBV27,TRBD1,-,TRBJ2-3,TGTGCCGTTGCCCGGGACAGGGGGACAGATACGCAGTATTTT,CAVARDRGTDTQYF
TRBV7-2,TRBD1,-,TRBJ2-1,TGTGCCAGCAGCTTAGTGGGACAGGGGGCCGATGAGCAGTTCTTC,CASSLVGQGADEQFF
TRBV6-5,TRBD2,-,TRBJ2-3,TGTGCCAGCAGAGGCACTCGGGAGGCGGGGGGCCTCTATTTT,CASRGTREAGGLYF
TRBV10-3,-,-,TRBJ2-7,TGTGCCATCAGTGAGCTCACGGGACAACCGTCGGGCGAGCAGTACTTC,CAISELTGQPSGEQYF
TRBV7-2,-,-,TRBJ1-6,TGTGCCAGCAGACCCCAGGGTTTTTACGATAATTCACCCCTCCACTTT,CASRPQGFYDNSPLHF
TRBV2,TRBD1,-,TRBJ1-2,TGTGCCAGCAGGGGGACAGTCTATGGCTACACCTTC,CASRGTVYGYTF
TRBV5-8,-,-,TRBJ1-6,TGTGCCAGCAGCTTGGGTACGGGACTGGATAATTCACCCCTCCACTTT,CASSLGTGLDNSPLHF